These T cell receptor beta chains were read from a single sample in a study of T-cell memory formation after mild COVID-19. TCRdb ran MiXCR on the 5' RACE reads and lists one entry per CDR3 protein. The sample lists 250,000 to 350,000 distinct CDR3 sequences; around 15% were seen once. Sequencing was performed on PBMCs or a T cell subset sorted from them (not recorded which). Source of these receptors: a man between 18 and 29 years old who had mild COVID-19 (a few samples of this study predate the infection). Cell type and time point are not known. CDR3s include the opening cysteine and the closing phenylalanine or tryptophan. Each record gives: CDR3 DNA, CDR3 protein, J gene, clone size, D gene, V gene. The D gene is left open where the match is weak. Clone size is stated in some rows and not others, as once, few, many or a class when expanded.

TGTGCCATCAAGGGGGTGGATCAGCCCCAGCATTTT	CAIKGVDQPQHF	TRBJ1-5	.	.	TRBV10-3
TGTGCCGGAGGATCTAGTTGGCGGGGGGGGCCAGATACGCAGTATTTT	CAGGSSWRGGPDTQYF	TRBJ2-3	few	TRBD2	TRBV7-9
TGTGCCAGCAGCCGCGGGACCACCGGGGAGCTGTTTTTT	CASSRGTTGELFF	TRBJ2-2	many	.	TRBV12-3/TRBV12-4
TGTGCCAGCAGACAATGGGACACGGGGGAGACCCAGTACTTC	CASRQWDTGETQYF	TRBJ2-5	few	.	TRBV6-5
TGTGCCAGCAGGATATTCCGGGACAGCTCTAATCAGCCCCAGCATTTT	CASRIFRDSSNQPQHF	TRBJ1-5	many	TRBD1	TRBV28
TGTGCCAGCAGCTTAGTCAATTACGAGCAGTACTTC	CASSLVNYEQYF	TRBJ2-7	few	.	TRBV7-2
TGTGCCAGCACAACCCCGGGACATCTTCGACCAACAGATACGCAGTATTTT	CASTTPGHLRPTDTQYF	TRBJ2-3	.	.	TRBV6-2/TRBV6-3
TGTGCCAGCAGTTACTTAAGCGGGGGGGTCGAGCAGTACTTC	CASSYLSGGVEQYF	TRBJ2-7	few	TRBD2	TRBV6-5
TGTGCCAGCAGCGAGAGGAGGACTGGAAACACCATATATTTT	CASSERRTGNTIYF	TRBJ1-3	.	.	TRBV5-6
TGTGCCAGCAGCTCACCGGATAAGGGAAACACTGAAGCTTTCTTT	CASSSPDKGNTEAFF	TRBJ1-1	.	.	TRBV6-1
TGCGCCAGCAGGATAATCCCAGGTGATGGACCCCTCCACTTT	CASRIIPGDGPLHF	TRBJ1-6	few	.	TRBV5-1
TGTGCCAGCAGTTTAACGACTAGCGGGCGAGAGCAGTTCTTC	CASSLTTSGREQFF	TRBJ2-1	.	TRBD2	TRBV12-3/TRBV12-4
TGTGCCAGCAGCTTGGATCGGGCCTCAGGGGAGCTGTTTTTT	CASSLDRASGELFF	TRBJ2-2	.	.	TRBV7-2
TGTGCCAGCAGTTACTCGCCAGGGATAGGCGAGCAGTACTTC	CASSYSPGIGEQYF	TRBJ2-7	few	.	TRBV6-2/TRBV6-3
TGTGCCAGCACCTTTGGACAGCGGGGGCTCACAAACATTCAGTACTTC	CASTFGQRGLTNIQYF	TRBJ2-4	.	TRBD2	TRBV6-2/TRBV6-3
TGTGCCAGCAGCTCCTGGGACATCAATGAGCAGTTCTTC	CASSSWDINEQFF	TRBJ2-1	.	.	TRBV4-2
TGTGCCAGCAGCTTGGATTATGGCGGGGAGCTGTTTTTT	CASSLDYGGELFF	TRBJ2-2	.	.	TRBV5-4
TGTGCCAGCAGCCGCTCCCTGGGGTACCAAGAGACCCAGTACTTC	CASSRSLGYQETQYF	TRBJ2-5	.	.	TRBV3-1